This T cell receptor beta chain was observed in a study of blood T cell repertoires in COVID-19. Some clones are missing from TCRdb's copy, which holds only in-frame ones; the method was immunoSEQ multiplex PCR. Among over 120,000 clones listed, approximately 86% were seen once. This CDR3 is 13 amino acids long. The germline V gene has CDR1 MNHNS and CDR2 SASEGT. V was cut by 3 bases and J by 7 bases, with 10 bases left in between. This TCR was sampled from a man in his sixties or seventies with acute or convalescent COVID-19. Sequenced material: peripheral blood. The gene calls are TRBV6-1 and TRBJ2-1; tentative D call: TRBD2 (6 bases). The CDR3 reads CASSDLRGNEQFF. CDR3 nucleotide sequence: TGTGCCAGCAGTGATTTACGGGGGAATGAGCAGTTCTTC.